This TCR beta chain appears in the sequencing data of a study of cytomegalovirus exposure and HLA in healthy donors. The length of the CDR3 is 12 residues. Trimming left V 6 bases short and J 4 bases short, with 9 bases between. CDR1 SNHLY and CDR2 FYNNEI come from the germline V gene. Sequenced by immunoSEQ multiplex PCR; TCRdb stores in-frame clones only, minus some. The sample contains under 65,000 clones, 85% to 95% of which appear only once. Sequenced: PBMCs. V is TRBV2 and J is TRBJ2-5; D may be TRBD1 (5 bases). The receptor comes from a woman in her late teens or twenties in good health and CMV-seropositive. The DNA for the CDR3 is TGTGCCAGCAGGGGGCCGGGAGAGACCCAGTACTTC. It specifies CASRGPGETQYF.